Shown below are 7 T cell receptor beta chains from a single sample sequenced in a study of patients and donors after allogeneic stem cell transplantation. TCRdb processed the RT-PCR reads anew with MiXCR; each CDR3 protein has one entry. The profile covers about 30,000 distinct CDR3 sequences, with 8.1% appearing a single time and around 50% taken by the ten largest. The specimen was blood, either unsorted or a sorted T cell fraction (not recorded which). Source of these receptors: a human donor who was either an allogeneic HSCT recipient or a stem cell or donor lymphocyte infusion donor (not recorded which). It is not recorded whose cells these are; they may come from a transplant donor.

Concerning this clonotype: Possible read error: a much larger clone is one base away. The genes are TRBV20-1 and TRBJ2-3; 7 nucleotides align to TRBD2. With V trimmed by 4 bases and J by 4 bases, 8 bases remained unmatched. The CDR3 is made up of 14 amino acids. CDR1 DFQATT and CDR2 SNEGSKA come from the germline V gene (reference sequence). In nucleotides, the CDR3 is TGCAGTGCTATAAAACGGGAGGAGGCAGATACGCAGTATTTT. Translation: CSAIKREEADTQYF.

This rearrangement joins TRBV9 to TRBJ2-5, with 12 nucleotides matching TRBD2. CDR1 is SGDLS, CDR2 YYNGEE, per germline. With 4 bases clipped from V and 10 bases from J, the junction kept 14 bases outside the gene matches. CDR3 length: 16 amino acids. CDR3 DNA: TGTGCCAGCAGCCCAAAGGGACTAGCGGGCCGTGGGGGCCAGTACTTC. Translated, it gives CASSPKGLAGRGGQYF.

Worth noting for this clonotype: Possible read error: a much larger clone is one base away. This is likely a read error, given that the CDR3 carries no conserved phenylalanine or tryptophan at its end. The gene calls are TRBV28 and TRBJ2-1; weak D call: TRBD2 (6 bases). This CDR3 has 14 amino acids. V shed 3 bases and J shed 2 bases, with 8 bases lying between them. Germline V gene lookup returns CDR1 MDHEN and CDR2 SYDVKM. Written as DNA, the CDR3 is TGTGCCAGCAGTTTCGGCGGGACCTACAATGAGCAGTTCCTC. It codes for CASSFGGTYNEQFL.

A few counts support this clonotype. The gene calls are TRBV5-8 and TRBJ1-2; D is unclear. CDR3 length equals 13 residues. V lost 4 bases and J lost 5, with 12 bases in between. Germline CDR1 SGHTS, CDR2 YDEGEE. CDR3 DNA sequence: TGTGCCAGCAGCCAAGATTCCTGGTATGGCTACACCTTC. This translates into CASSQDSWYGYTF.

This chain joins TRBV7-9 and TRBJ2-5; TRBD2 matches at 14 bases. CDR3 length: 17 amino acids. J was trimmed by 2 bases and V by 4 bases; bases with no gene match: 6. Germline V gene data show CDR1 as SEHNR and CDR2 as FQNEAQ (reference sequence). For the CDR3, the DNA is TGTGCCAGCAGCTACCGACTAGCGGGGGGGAAACAAGAGACCCAGTACTTC. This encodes CASSYRLAGGKQETQYF.

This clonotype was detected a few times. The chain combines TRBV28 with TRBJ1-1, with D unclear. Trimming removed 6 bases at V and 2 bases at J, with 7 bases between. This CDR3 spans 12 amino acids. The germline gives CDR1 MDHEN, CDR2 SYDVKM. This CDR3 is CASRELNTEAFF. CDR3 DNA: TGTGCCAGCAGGGAGTTAAACACTGAAGCTTTCTTT.

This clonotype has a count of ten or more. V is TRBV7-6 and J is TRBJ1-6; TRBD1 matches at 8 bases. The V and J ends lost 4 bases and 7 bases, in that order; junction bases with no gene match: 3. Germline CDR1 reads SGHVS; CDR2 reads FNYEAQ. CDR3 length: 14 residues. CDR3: CASSWGQENSPLHF. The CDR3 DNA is TGTGCCAGCAGCTGGGGACAGGAGAATTCACCCCTCCACTTT.